This T cell receptor (beta chain) was identified during a study of CD8 T cells in ankylosing spondylitis (TCRdb year 2017). Looking at the study overall: The study set out to find disease-linked TCR variants by profiling T cell receptor beta repertoires in ankylosing spondylitis patients and healthy donors. The full study cohort was made up of 20 to 25 ankylosing spondylitis patients and 95 to 130 healthy donors. Peripheral blood was sampled, and synovial fluid was additionally collected from ankylosing spondylitis patients. Beyond this particular receptor, the publication reports: A TCR beta motif of several highly homologous amino acid variants appeared characteristic of blood from ankylosing spondylitis patients. The disease-linked clones were reported to be significantly enriched in matched synovial fluid samples from ankylosing spondylitis patients. A CD8+ phenotype was shown by the disease-linked clones, which were found at relatively low frequencies in peripheral blood. Some motif variants were previously reported in synovial fluid and blood of reactive arthritis patients, suggesting common disease-initiation mechanisms.

The instrument was an Illumina HiSeq 2500. Quantitative 5'-RACE with molecular barcodes was the method used to prepare the TCR beta libraries. Processing in the source paper ran as follows. A new computational method based on a probabilistic model of VDJ rearrangement was used to identify disease-linked TCR variants. TCRdb reanalyzed the raw reads on its own, using fastp at Q25 for trimming and MiXCR for clone calling, and kept in-frame beta chains. One record per CDR3 amino acid sequence lists the most common genes and DNA. None of the V and J calls come from the authors' own analysis; TCRdb made them. This sample comprises 210,000 or so distinct CDR3 sequences, around 25% of them detected only once. Jointly, the top ten make up 6.6% of the sample. This clonotype came up many times. Its cognate antigen has yet to be identified. The sample holds no much larger clone one base away, and base qualities are not on file.

Material: blood, either unsorted or a sorted T cell fraction (not recorded which). The origin of this receptor is a male donor with ankylosing spondylitis or in good health (not recorded which).

The CDR3 reads CASSSGTISTDTQYF. The nucleotides read TGTGCCAGCAGCTCAGGGACCATCAGCACAGATACGCAGTATTTT. This chain is built from TRBV7-6 and TRBJ2-3; the D assignment is uncertain and may be TRBD1 or TRBD2, with 5 bases supporting each. CDR3 length: 15 amino acids, cysteine to phenylalanine. Of all the DNA, just the CDR3 is kept, 45 bases in frame from base 1. V gives up 4 bases and J gives up 0 bases, and the segment between their germline ends measures 11 bases. From a lookup of the germline V gene, CDR1 and CDR2 are SGHVS and FNYEAQ.